The rows below give T cell receptor beta chains drawn from one sample of a study of T cell responses to AZD1222 COVID-19 vaccine. Profiling relied on immunoSEQ multiplex PCR, and the TCRdb table lists in-frame clones only, not all of them. Of over 60,000 clones in the sample, about 88% were seen once. Sequenced material: peripheral blood, taken 28 days after the second dose of the MenACWY control vaccine. The source is an adult who received the MenACWY meningococcal vaccine as a control. The conserved cysteine and the conserved F or W are not part of the CDR3 here.

V: TRBV18; J: TRBJ1-6; CDR3: ASRTLGLNSPLH
V: TRBV30; J: TRBJ2-2; CDR3: AWSIRGGGELF
V: TRBV28; J: TRBJ2-7; CDR3: ASIPGQGAYEQY
V: TRBV28; J: TRBJ2-2; CDR3: AIPGQTGELF
V: TRBV3-1/TRBV3-2; J: TRBJ2-3; CDR3: ASSQDRGSHTDTQY
V: TRBV10-3; J: TRBJ2-1; CDR3: AIAGTLYNEQF
V: TRBV9; J: TRBJ1-1; CDR3: ASSFKGDANTEAF
V: TRBV30; J: TRBJ1-1; CDR3: AWSVRGPMNTEAF
V: TRBV3-1/TRBV3-2; J: TRBJ2-7; CDR3: ASSRTSGGSYEQY
V: TRBV28; J: TRBJ2-7; CDR3: ATATGVEQY
V: TRBV27; J: TRBJ1-4; CDR3: ASSPREGEKLF
V: TRBV11-2; J: TRBJ1-2; CDR3: ASSLVSGSYGYT
V: TRBV2; J: TRBJ1-3; CDR3: ASSEGPRATIY
V: TRBV6-5; J: TRBJ1-6; CDR3: ASSYEGSGNSPLH
V: TRBV2; J: TRBJ1-2; CDR3: ASIRQGGANYGYT
V: TRBV27; J: TRBJ1-1; CDR3: ASSPWAENTEAF
V: TRBV28; J: TRBJ1-5; CDR3: ASSPDSFVQPQH
V: TRBV19; J: TRBJ1-2; CDR3: ASSPWRDGYT
V: TRBV6-5; J: TRBJ2-7; CDR3: ASSLGEVRSYEQY
V: TRBV5-6; J: TRBJ2-7; CDR3: ASSPTTTGEQY
V: TRBV27; J: TRBJ2-5; CDR3: ASSGGARVEETQY
V: TRBV28; J: TRBJ2-3; CDR3: ASTLGGGGGTSTDTQY